Each of the 7 T cell receptor beta chains below was sequenced from the same sample in a study of T-cell reconstitution after alpha-beta-depleted transplantation in children. Preparing the TCRbeta library involved the use of unique molecular identifiers. Using its own MiXCR run on the PCR reads, TCRdb lists one record per CDR3 protein. The sample includes 700,000 or so distinct CDR3 sequences, around 13% seen only once; the top ten take roughly 0.84%. The sample consisted of PBMCs, taken before TCRalphabeta/CD19-depleted stem cell transplant. The receptor set was obtained from a girl aged 2 to 9 with congenital amegakaryocytic thrombocytopenia, due to receive a stem cell transplant.

This clonotype showed up many times. The rearrangement joins TRBV12-3 or TRBV12-4 to TRBJ2-2; 7 bases agree with TRBD2. V lost 3 bases and J lost 7; bases outside the gene matches: 8. The CDR3 is made up of 15 amino acids. In DNA form, the CDR3 reads TGTGCCAGCAGTTTTCCACGGACTAGACACGGGGAGCTGTTTTTT. It is translated as CASSFPRTRHGELFF.

Notes on this clonotype: The junction departs from germline at one end; a sequencing error may be responsible. In DNA, the CDR3 is TGTACCAGCAGTTTGCTAGGCGGCGTGGACCAGTACTTC. Its protein is CTSSLLGGVDQYF. The genes are TRBV12-3 or TRBV12-4 and TRBJ2-5, with D uncertain. The CDR3 contains 13 residues.

This clonotype was seen many times. The CDR3 region is CASSVGGTHQETQYF. In DNA form, the CDR3 reads TGTGCCAGCAGCGTAGGCGGGACACATCAAGAGACCCAGTACTTC. V is TRBV9 and J is TRBJ2-5, with D perhaps matching TRBD1 or TRBD2 (6 bases each). CDR1 SGDLS and CDR2 YYNGEE come from the germline V gene. Trimming took 0 bases from V and 2 from J, leaving 11 bases between them. This CDR3 spans 15 amino acids.

This clonotype was counted a few times. The chain joins TRBV4-1 to TRBJ1-1; the match to TRBD1 covers 9 bases. Germline V lookup: CDR1 MGHRA, CDR2 YSYEKL. Unmatched junction bases numbered 6, after V lost 6 bases and J lost 1 base. The CDR3 sequence is 15 residues long. CDR3 coding DNA: TGCGCCAGCAGAACCCCGGGACAGGGGAACACTGAAGCTTTCTTT. Translated: CASRTPGQGNTEAFF.

V gene TRBV21-1 combines with J gene TRBJ2-7; no DNA check was done on the table's D call, TRBD2. TRBV21-1 is given as a pseudogene. CDR3 length: 13 amino acids. The CDR3 DNA follows: TGTGCCAGCAGCCCGGCCCTCTCCTACGGGCAGTACTTC. It is translated as CASSPALSYGQYF.

This clonotype turned up a few times. The chain is built from TRBV7-9 and TRBJ2-1; 9 nucleotides agree with TRBD1. Looked up from germline, CDR1 is SEHNR and CDR2 is FQNEAQ (reference sequence). Trimming took 5 bases from V and 7 from J; bases not matched to a gene: 15. The CDR3 runs 17 residues. The CDR3 coding sequence is TGTGCCAGCAGCACCCTCCTAGGGACAGGGAAGTCGAATGAGCAGTTCTTC. Translated: CASSTLLGTGKSNEQFF.

The chain uses TRBV18 and TRBJ2-1, with D perhaps TRBD2 (6 bases). Trimming left V 0 bases short and J 1 base short, with 10 bases between. The CDR3 covers 16 residues. From germline, CDR1 is KGHSH and CDR2 LQKENI. This chain's CDR3 is CASSPPSGGSYNEQFF. The DNA for the CDR3 is TGTGCCAGCTCACCACCGAGCGGAGGGTCCTACAATGAGCAGTTCTTC.